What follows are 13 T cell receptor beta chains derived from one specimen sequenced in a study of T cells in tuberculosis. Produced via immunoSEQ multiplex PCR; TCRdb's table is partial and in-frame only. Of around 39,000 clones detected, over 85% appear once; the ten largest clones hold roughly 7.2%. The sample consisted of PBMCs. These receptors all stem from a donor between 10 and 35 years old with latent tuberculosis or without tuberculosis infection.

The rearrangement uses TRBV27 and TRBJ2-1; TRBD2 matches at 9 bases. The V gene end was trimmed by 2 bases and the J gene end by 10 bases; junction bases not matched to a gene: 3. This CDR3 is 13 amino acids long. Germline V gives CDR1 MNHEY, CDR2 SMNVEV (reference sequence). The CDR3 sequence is CASSLVTSGEQFF. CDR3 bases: TGTGCCAGCAGTTTAGTAACTAGCGGGGAGCAGTTCTTC.

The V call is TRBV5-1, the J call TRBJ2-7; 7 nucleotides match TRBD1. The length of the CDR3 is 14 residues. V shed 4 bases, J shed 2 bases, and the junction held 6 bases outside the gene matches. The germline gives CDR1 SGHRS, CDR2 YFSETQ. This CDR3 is CASSETGQPYEQYF. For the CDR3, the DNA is TGCGCCAGCAGCGAAACGGGACAGCCCTACGAGCAGTACTTC. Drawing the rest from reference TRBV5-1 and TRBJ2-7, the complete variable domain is KAGVTQTPRYLIKTRGQQVTLSCSPISGHRSVSWYQQTPGQGLQFLFEYFSETQRNKGNFPGRFSGRQFSNSRSEMNVSTLELGDSALYLCASSETGQPYEQYFGPGTRLTVT.

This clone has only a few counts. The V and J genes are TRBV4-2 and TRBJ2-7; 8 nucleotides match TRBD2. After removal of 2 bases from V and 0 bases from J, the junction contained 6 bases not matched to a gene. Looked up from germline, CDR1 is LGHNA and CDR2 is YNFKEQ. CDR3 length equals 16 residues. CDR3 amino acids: CASSQTRGVSSYEQYF. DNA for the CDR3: TGTGCCAGCAGCCAAACGCGGGGGGTCAGCTCCTACGAGCAGTACTTC.

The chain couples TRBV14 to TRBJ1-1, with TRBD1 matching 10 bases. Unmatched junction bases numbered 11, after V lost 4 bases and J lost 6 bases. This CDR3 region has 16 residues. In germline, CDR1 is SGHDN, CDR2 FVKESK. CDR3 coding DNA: TGTGCCAGCAGCCTAGGGGGACCGGGACAGGGGTCTGAAGCTTTCTTT. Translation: CASSLGGPGQGSEAFF. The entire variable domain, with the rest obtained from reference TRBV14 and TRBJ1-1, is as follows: EAGVTQFPSHSVIEKGQTVTLRCDPISGHDNLYWYRRVMGKEIKFLLHFVKESKQDESGMPNNRFLAERTGGTYSTLKVQPAELEDSGVYFCASSLGGPGQGSEAFFGQGTRLTVV.

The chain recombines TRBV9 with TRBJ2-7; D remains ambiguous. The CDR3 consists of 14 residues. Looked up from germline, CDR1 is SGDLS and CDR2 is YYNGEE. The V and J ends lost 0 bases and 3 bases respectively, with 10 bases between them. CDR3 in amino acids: CASSVGSSNYEQYF. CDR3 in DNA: TGTGCCAGCAGCGTAGGGAGTAGCAACTACGAGCAGTACTTC. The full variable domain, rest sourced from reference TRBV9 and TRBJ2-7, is DSGVTQTPKHLITATGQRVTLRCSPRSGDLSVYWYQQSLDQGLQFLIQYYNGEERAKGNILERFSAQQFPDLHSELNLSSLELGDSALYFCASSVGSSNYEQYFGPGTRLTVT.

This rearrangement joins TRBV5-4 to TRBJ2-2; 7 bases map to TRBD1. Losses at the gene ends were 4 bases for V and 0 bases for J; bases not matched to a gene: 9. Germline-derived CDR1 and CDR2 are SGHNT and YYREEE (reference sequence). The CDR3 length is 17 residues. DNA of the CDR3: TGTGCCAGCAGCGCGAGGACAGGACTGACGAACACCGGGGAGCTGTTTTTT. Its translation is CASSARTGLTNTGELFF.

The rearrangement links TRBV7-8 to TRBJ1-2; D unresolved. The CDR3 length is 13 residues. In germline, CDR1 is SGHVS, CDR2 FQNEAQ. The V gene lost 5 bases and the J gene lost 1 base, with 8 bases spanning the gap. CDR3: CASSPHNNYGYTF. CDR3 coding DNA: TGTGCCAGCAGCCCCCACAATAACTATGGCTACACCTTC.

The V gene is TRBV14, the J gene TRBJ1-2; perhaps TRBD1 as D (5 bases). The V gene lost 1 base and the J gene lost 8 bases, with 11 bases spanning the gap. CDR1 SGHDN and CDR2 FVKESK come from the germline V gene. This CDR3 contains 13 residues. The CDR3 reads CASSQGVGAGYTF. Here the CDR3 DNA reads TGTGCCAGCAGCCAAGGAGTAGGGGCCGGCTACACCTTC.

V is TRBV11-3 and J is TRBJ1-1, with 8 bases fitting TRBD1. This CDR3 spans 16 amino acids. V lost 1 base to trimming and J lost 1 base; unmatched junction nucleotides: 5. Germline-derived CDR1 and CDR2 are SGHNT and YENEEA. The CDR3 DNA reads TGTGCCAGCAGCTTAGGCGGACAGGGAGAGAACACTGAAGCTTTCTTT. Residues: CASSLGGQGENTEAFF.

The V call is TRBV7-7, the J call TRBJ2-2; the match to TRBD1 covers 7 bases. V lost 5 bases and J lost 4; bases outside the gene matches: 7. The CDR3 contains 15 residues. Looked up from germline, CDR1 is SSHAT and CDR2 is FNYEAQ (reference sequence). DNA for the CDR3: TGTGCCAGCAGCCCCGGGACAGTAAGCACCGGGGAGCTGTTTTTT. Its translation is CASSPGTVSTGELFF.

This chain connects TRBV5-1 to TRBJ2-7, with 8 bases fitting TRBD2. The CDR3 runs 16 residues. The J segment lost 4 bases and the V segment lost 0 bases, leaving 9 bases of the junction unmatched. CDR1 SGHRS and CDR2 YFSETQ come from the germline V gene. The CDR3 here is CASSLVPRGGQYEQYF. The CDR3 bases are TGCGCCAGCAGCTTGGTGCCCCGGGGGGGCCAGTACGAGCAGTACTTC. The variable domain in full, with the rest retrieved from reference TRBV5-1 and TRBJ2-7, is KAGVTQTPRYLIKTRGQQVTLSCSPISGHRSVSWYQQTPGQGLQFLFEYFSETQRNKGNFPGRFSGRQFSNSRSEMNVSTLELGDSALYLCASSLVPRGGQYEQYFGPGTRLTVT.

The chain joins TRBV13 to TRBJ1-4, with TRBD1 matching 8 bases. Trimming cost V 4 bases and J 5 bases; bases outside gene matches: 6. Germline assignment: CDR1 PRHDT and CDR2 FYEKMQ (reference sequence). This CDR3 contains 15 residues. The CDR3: CASSSTGGRNEKLFF. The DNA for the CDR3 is TGTGCCAGCAGCTCCACAGGGGGTCGAAATGAAAAACTGTTTTTT.

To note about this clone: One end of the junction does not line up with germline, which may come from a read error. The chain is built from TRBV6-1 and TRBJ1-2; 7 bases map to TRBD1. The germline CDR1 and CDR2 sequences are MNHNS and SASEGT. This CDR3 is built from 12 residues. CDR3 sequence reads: CASSYPDREELF. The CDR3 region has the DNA TGTGCCAGCAGTTATCCCGACAGGGAGGAACTCTTC.